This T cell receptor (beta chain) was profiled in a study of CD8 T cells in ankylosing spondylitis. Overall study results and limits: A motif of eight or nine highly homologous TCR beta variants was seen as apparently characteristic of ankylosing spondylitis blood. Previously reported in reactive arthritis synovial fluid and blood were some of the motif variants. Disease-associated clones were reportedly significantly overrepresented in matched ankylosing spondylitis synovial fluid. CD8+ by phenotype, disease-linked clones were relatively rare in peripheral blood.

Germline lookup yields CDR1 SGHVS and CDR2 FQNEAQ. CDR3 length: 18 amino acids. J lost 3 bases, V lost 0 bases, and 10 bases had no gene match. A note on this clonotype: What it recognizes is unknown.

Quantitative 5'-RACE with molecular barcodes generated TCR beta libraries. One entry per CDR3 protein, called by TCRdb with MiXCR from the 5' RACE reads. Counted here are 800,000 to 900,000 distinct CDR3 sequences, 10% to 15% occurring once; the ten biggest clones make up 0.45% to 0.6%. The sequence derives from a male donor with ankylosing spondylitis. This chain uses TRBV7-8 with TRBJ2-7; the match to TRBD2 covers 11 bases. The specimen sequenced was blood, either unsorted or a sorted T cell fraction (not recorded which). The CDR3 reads CASSLARGLAGGVYEQYF. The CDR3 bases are TGTGCCAGCAGCTTAGCGCGAGGGCTAGCGGGAGGAGTCTACGAGCAGTACTTC.